This T cell receptor (beta chain) stems from a study of vaccination effects on CD4 cells after COVID-19. Germline CDR1 MGHRA, CDR2 YSYEKL. Between the trimmed V and J ends, which lost 1 base and 7 bases, there was a span of 14 bases. The length of the CDR3 is 15 residues. The repertoire was sequenced with immunoSEQ multiplex PCR; TCRdb's copy has only in-frame clones and lacks some. The sample has about 54,000 clones, 80% to 85% seen once. Pools of viral peptides were used by the ViraFEST assay to expand antigen-specific CD4+ T cells ahead of sequencing. Following an approximately 9-day culture, CD4+ T cells were purified. The study found no prior SARS-CoV-2 infection in the vaccine recipients, who tested negative for nucleocapsid antibodies. Peptides at around 10 ug/ml and IL-2 at around 9.3 IU/ml were added to around 2 million PBMC per well. Note on this clone: Antigen unknown.

The chain is built from TRBV4-1 and TRBJ1-5; D uncertain. The sample consisted of CD4+ T cells from PBMCs cultured with HCoV-229E spike peptides, taken before COVID-19 vaccination. The clonotype originates from a human donor who received a COVID-19 vaccine. CDR3 in DNA: TGCGCCAGCAGCCAAGGACACCTAAAAGACCAGCCCCAGCATTTT. The encoded protein is CASSQGHLKDQPQHF.